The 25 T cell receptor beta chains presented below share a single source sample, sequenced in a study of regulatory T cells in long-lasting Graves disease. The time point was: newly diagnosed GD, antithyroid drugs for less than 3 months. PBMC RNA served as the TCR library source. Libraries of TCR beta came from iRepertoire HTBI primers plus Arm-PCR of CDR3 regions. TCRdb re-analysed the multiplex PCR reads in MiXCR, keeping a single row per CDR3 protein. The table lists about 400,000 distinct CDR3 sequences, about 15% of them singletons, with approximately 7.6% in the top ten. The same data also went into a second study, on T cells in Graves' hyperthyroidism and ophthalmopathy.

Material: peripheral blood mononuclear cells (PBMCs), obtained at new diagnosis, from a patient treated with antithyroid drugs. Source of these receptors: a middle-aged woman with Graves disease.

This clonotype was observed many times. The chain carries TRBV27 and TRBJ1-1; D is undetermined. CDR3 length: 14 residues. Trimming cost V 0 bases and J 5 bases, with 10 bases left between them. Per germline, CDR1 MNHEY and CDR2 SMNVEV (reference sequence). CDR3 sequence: CASSLSRPGTEAFF. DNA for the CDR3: TGTGCCAGCAGTTTATCTCGCCCGGGGACTGAAGCTTTCTTT.

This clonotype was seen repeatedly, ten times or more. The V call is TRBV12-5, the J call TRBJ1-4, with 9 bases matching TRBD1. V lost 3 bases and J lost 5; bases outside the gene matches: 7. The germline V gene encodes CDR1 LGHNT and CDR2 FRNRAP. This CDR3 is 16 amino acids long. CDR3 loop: CASGFSSGTGNEKLFF. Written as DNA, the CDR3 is TGTGCTAGTGGTTTTTCTTCCGGGACAGGGAATGAAAAACTGTTTTTT.

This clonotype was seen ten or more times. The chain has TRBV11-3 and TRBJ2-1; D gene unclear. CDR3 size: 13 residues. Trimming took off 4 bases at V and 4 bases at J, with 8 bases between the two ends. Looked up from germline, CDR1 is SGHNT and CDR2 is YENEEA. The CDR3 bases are TGTGCCAGCAGCTCTCCCCTATACAATGAGCAGTTCTTC. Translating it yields CASSSPLYNEQFF.

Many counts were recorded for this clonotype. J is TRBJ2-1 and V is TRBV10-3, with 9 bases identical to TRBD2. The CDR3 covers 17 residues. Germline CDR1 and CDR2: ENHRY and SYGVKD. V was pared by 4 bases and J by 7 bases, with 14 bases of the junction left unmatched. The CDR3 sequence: CAISANPLAGGRNEQFF. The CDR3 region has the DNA TGTGCCATCAGTGCCAATCCTTTGGCGGGAGGGCGGAATGAGCAGTTCTTC.

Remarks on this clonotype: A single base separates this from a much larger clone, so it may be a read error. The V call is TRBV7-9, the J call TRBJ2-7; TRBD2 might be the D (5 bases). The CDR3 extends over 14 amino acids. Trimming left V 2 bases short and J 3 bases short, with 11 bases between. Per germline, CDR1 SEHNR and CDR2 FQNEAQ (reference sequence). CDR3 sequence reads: CASSLTRGIYEQYF. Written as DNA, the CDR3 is TGTGCCAGCAGCTTAACGCGAGGGATCTACGAGCAGTACTTC.

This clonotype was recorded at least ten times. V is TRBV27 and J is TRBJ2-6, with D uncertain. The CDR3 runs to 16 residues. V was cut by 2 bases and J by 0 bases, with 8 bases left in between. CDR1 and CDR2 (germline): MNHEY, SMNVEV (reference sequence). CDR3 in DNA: TGTGCCAGCAGTTTACTACTGACCTCTGGGGCCAACGTCCTGACTTTC. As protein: CASSLLLTSGANVLTF.

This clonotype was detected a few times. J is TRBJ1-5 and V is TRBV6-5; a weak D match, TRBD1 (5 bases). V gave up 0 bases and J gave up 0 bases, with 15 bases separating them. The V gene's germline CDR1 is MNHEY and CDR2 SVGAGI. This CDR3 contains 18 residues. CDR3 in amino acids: CASSYSGHIRYSNQPQHF. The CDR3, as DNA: TGTGCCAGCAGTTACTCGGGGCACATCAGATATAGCAATCAGCCCCAGCATTTT.

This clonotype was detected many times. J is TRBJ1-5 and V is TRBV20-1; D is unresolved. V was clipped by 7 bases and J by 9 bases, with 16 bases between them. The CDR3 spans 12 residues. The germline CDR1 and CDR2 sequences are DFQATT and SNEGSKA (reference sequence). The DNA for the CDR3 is TGCAGTGGGGCTAGGTCAAAGGGGCCCCAGCATTTT. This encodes CSGARSKGPQHF.

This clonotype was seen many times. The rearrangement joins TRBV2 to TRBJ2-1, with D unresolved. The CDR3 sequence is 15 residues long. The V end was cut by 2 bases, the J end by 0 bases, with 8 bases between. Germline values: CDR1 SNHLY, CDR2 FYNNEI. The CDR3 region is CASSEQVSSYNEQFF. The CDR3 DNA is TGTGCCAGCAGTGAACAGGTTAGCTCCTACAATGAGCAGTTCTTC.

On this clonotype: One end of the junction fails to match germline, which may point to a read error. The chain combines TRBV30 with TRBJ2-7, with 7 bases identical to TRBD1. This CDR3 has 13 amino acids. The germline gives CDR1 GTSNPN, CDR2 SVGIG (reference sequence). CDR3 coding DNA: TGTACCTGGAGAGAATCGGGACAGTACGAGCAGTACTTC. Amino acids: CTWRESGQYEQYF.

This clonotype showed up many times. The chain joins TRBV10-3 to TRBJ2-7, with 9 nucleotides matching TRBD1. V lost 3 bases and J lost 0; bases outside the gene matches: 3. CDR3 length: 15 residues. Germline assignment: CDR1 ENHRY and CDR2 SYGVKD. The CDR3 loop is CAISDPTGGSYEQYF. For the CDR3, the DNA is TGTGCCATCAGTGACCCGACAGGGGGCTCCTACGAGCAGTACTTC.

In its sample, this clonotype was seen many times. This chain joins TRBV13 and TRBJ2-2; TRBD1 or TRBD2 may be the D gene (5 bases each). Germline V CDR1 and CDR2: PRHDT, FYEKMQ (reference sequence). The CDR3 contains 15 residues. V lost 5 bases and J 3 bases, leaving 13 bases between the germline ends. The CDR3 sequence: CASSPQLGDTGELFF. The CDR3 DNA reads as TGTGCCAGCAGCCCCCAACTGGGGGACACCGGGGAGCTGTTTTTT.

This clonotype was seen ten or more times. The CDR3 nucleotides are TGTGCCAGCAGCTACCTAGCGGGAAGAAGCTCCTACAATGAGCAGTTCTTC. This codes for CASSYLAGRSSYNEQFF. V gene TRBV11-2 combines with J gene TRBJ2-1; 9 bases match TRBD2. V lost 4 bases to trimming and J lost 0 bases; unmatched junction nucleotides: 7. The CDR3 totals 17 residues. Germline-derived CDR1 and CDR2 are SGHAT and FQNNGV.

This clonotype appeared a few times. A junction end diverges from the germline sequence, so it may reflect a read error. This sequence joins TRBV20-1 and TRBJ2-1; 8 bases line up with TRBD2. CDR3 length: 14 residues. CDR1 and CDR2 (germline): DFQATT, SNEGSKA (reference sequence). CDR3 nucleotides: TGCAGTGCTTCCGGGACTAGAACCTACAATGGGCAGTTCTTC. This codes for CSASGTRTYNGQFF.

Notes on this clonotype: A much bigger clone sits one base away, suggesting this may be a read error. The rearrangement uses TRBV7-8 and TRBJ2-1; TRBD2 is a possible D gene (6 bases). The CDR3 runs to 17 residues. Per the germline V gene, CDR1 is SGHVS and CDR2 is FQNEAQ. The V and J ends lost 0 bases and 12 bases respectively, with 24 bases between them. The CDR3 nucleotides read TGTGCCAGCAGCTTAGCCCGGGACTGGTACGATGGGGGTGGGCAGTTCTTC. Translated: CASSLARDWYDGGGQFF.

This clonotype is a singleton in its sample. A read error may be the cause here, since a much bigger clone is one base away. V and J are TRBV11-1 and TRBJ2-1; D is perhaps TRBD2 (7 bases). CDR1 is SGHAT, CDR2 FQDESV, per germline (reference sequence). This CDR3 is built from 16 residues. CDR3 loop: CASILRLWGGHNEQFF. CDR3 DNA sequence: TGTGCCAGCATCTTACGGTTATGGGGGGGGCACAATGAGCAGTTCTTC.

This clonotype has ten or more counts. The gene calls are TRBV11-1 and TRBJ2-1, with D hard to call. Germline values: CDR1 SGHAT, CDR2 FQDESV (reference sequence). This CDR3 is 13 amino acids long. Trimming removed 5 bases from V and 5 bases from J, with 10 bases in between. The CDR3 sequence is CASSHGRDNEQFF. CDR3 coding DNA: TGTGCCAGCAGCCACGGACGAGACAATGAGCAGTTCTTC.

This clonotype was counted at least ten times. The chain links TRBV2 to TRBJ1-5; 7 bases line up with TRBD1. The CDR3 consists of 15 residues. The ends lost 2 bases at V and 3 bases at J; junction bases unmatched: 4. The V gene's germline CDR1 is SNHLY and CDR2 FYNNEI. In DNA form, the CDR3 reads TGTGCCAGCAGTGAACAGGGGGATCCCAATCAGCCCCAGCATTTT. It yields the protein CASSEQGDPNQPQHF.

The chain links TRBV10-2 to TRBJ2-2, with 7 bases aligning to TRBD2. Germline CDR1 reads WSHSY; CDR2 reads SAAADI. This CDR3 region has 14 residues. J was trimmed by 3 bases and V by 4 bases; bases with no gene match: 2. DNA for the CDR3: TGCGCCAGCAGTGCCCTAGCGGACACCGGGGAGCTGTTTTTT. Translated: CASSALADTGELFF.

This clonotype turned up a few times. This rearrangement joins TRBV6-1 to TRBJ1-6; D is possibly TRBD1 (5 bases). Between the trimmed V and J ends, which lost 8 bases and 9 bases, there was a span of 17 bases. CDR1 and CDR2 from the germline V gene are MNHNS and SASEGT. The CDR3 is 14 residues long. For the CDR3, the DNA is TGTGCCAGCGCTACTTCGTGGGGGAGTTCACCCCTCCACTTT. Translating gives CASATSWGSSPLHF.

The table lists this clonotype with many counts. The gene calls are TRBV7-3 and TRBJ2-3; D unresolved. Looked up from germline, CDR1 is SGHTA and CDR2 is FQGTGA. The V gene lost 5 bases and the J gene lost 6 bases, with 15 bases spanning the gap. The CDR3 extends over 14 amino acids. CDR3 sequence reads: CASSRLGPTDTQYF. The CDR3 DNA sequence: TGTGCCAGCAGCCGGCTTGGACCCACGGATACGCAGTATTTT.

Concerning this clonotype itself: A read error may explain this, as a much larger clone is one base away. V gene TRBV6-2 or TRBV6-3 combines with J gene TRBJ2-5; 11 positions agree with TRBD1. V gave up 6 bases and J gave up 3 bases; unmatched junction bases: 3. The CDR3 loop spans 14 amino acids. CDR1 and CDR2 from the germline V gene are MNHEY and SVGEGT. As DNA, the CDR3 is TGTGCCAGCAGATCGGGACAGGGGGAAGAGACCCAGTACTTC. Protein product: CASRSGQGEETQYF.

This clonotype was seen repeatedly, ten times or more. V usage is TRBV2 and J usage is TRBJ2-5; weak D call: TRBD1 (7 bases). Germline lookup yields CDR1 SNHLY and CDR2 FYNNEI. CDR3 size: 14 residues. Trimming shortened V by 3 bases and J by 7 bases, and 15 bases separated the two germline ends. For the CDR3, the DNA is TGTGCCAGCAGTGAGGGCATGCAGGGGGGGACCCAGTACTTC. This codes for CASSEGMQGGTQYF.

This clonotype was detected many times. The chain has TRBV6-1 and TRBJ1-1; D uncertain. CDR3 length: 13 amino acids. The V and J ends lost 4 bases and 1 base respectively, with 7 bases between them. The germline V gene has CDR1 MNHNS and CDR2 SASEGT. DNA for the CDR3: TGTGCCAGCAGTGCATACAGGAACACTGAAGCTTTCTTT. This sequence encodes CASSAYRNTEAFF.

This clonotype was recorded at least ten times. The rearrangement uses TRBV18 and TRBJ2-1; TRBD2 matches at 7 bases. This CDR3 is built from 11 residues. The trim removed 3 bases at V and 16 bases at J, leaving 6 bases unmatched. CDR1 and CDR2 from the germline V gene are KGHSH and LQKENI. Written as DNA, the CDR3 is TGTGCCAGCTCACCGGGGGGGAGGCTTTTCTTC. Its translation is CASSPGGRLFF. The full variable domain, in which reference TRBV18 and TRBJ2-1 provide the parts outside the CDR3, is NAGVMQNPRHLVRRRGQEARLRCSPMKGHSHVYWYRQLPEEGLKFMVYLQKENIIDESGMPKERFSAEFPKEGPSILRIQQVVRGDSAAYFCASSPGGRLFFGPGTRLTVL.